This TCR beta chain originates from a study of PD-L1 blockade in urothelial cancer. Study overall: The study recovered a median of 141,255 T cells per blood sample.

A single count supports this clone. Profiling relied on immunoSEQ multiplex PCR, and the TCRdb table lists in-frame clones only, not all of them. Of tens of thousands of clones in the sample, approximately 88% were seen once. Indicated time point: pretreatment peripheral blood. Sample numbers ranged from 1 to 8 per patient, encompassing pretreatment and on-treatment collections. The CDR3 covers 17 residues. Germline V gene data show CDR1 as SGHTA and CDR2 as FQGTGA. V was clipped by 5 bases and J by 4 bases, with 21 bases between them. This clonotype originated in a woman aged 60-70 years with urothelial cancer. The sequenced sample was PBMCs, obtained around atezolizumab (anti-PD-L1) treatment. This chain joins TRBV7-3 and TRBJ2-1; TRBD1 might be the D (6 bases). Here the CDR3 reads CASSPGRGHPGYNEQFF. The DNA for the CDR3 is TGTGCCAGCAGCCCGGGCAGGGGCCACCCGGGGTACAATGAGCAGTTCTTC. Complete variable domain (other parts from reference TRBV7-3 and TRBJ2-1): GAGVSQTPSNKVTEKGKYVELRCDPISGHTALYWYRQSLGQGPEFLIYFQGTGAADDSGLPNDRFFAVRPEGSVSTLKIQRTERGDSAVYLCASSPGRGHPGYNEQFFGPGTRLTVL.